These 24 T cell receptor beta chains originate from one sample sequenced in a study of T-cell memory formation after mild COVID-19. TCRdb passed the 5' RACE reads through MiXCR, listing each CDR3 protein once. The data hold hundreds of thousands of distinct CDR3 sequences, with roughly 13% observed a single time. The source material was PBMCs or a T cell subset sorted from them (not recorded which). The receptors come from a man younger than 35 who had mild COVID-19 (a few samples of this study predate the infection). Cell type and time point are not known.

V gene TRBV11-2 combines with J gene TRBJ2-3, with D possibly being TRBD2 (6 bases). This CDR3 is 16 amino acids long. Looked up from germline, CDR1 is SGHAT and CDR2 is FQNNGV. Trimming removed 6 bases at V and 3 bases at J, with 19 bases between. CDR3 DNA sequence: TGTGCCAGCAGGCCTGCGGGGAGGCTCGGGACAGATACGCAGTATTTT. It codes for CASRPAGRLGTDTQYF.

V gene TRBV9 combines with J gene TRBJ1-2; TRBD1 matches at 10 bases. In germline, CDR1 is SGDLS, CDR2 YYNGEE. This CDR3 region has 13 residues. V was clipped by 3 bases and J by 9 bases; unmatched bases: 5. The CDR3 region has the DNA TGTGCCAGCAGCGCTGGGACAGGGGAGAGCTACACCTTC. Protein product: CASSAGTGESYTF.

This clonotype was observed a handful of times. V and J are TRBV27 and TRBJ2-7; D gene ambiguous. CDR3 length: 14 amino acids. Per the germline V gene, CDR1 is MNHEY and CDR2 is SMNVEV (reference sequence). V was cut by 5 bases and J by 1 base, with 12 bases left in between. The CDR3 spells CASSPPERSYEQYV. In DNA, the CDR3 is TGTGCCAGCAGTCCCCCCGAACGTTCCTACGAGCAGTACGTC.

This clonotype was counted between two and nine times. This chain links TRBV12-3 or TRBV12-4 with TRBJ2-6; maybe TRBD2 (5 bases). V lost 6 bases to trimming and J lost 13 bases, with 13 bases between them. The CDR3 covers 12 residues. The chain's CDR3 is CASSLRSGVLTF. The CDR3, as DNA: TGTGCCAGCAGCCTAAGATCGGGGGTCCTGACTTTC.

The chain couples TRBV5-1 to TRBJ1-4; D not resolved. Germline CDR1 and CDR2: SGHRS and YFSETQ. There are 13 residues in the CDR3. Trimming shortened V by 0 bases and J by 7 bases, and 7 bases separated the two germline ends. CDR3 loop: CASSLGQSEKLFF. Here the CDR3 DNA reads TGCGCCAGCAGCTTGGGTCAGTCTGAAAAACTGTTTTTT.

J is TRBJ2-2 and V is TRBV6-1, with D perhaps TRBD2 (5 bases). Looked up from germline, CDR1 is MNHNS and CDR2 is SASEGT. The CDR3 totals 12 residues. Trimming stripped 7 bases from V and 7 bases from J, with 10 bases between. CDR3 coding DNA: TGTGCCAGCATCCGGGAACACGGGGAGCTGTTTTTT. Its translation is CASIREHGELFF.

This clonotype was counted many times. The chain uses TRBV7-2 and TRBJ2-3, with 8 bases that match TRBD2. The CDR3 totals 14 residues. V lost 8 bases, J lost 6 bases, and 10 bases stayed unmatched. Germline CDR1 SGHTA, CDR2 FQGNSA. The CDR3 DNA reads as TGTGCCAGCCGGAAACGACTAGCGACGGATACGCAGTATTTT. Protein product: CASRKRLATDTQYF.

The chain uses TRBV6-2 or TRBV6-3 and TRBJ1-2; D ambiguous. The CDR3 length is 15 residues. V was pared by 7 bases and J by 4 bases, with 19 bases between. Per the germline V gene, CDR1 is MNHEY and CDR2 is SVGEGT. The CDR3 sequence: CASTQRRGRGYGYTF. CDR3 nucleotides: TGTGCCAGCACCCAAAGGCGAGGGCGAGGCTATGGCTACACCTTC.

This clonotype came up a few times. The chain is built from TRBV29-1 and TRBJ1-2; 7 nucleotides agree with TRBD1. Germline assignment: CDR1 SQVTM and CDR2 ANQGSEA. Trimming at V came to 7 bases and at J to 8 bases, leaving 16 bases not matched to a gene. This CDR3 is 14 amino acids long. The CDR3 region is CSAGGTTGLGGYTF. As DNA, the CDR3 is TGCAGCGCTGGAGGGACGACAGGGCTCGGCGGCTACACCTTC.

This clonotype was counted between two and nine times. The chain carries TRBV28 and TRBJ2-1, with D perhaps given as TRBD1 or TRBD2 (6 bases each). Looked up from germline, CDR1 is MDHEN and CDR2 is SYDVKM. V was pared by 4 bases and J by 12 bases, with 16 bases between. This CDR3 is built from 13 residues. CDR3 loop: CASSYPQGLLQFF. CDR3 DNA: TGTGCCAGCAGTTACCCACAGGGACTTCTGCAGTTCTTC.

The chain links TRBV7-2 to TRBJ2-2; TRBD1 matches 7 bases. CDR3 length: 18 amino acids. Germline V gene sequence: CDR1 SGHTA, CDR2 FQGNSA. The trim removed 5 bases at V and 1 base at J, leaving 13 bases unmatched. DNA of the CDR3: TGTGCCAGCAGCCTGAGGCTGGGACAGCTTTTGAACACCGGGGAGCTGTTTTTT. Translation: CASSLRLGQLLNTGELFF.

The J gene is TRBJ1-5, the V gene TRBV4-1, with a tentative D call TRBD1 (5 bases). Trimming removed 0 bases at V and 4 bases at J, with 19 bases between. Germline V gives CDR1 MGHRA, CDR2 YSYEKL. This CDR3 has 18 amino acids. Here the CDR3 DNA reads TGCGCCAGCAGCCAAGATAATTTGCCCTACGACAGTAATCAGCCCCAGCATTTT. This translates into CASSQDNLPYDSNQPQHF.

The chain carries TRBV29-1 and TRBJ2-5, with TRBD2 as a possible D gene (5 bases). Trimming left V 3 bases short and J 1 base short, with 9 bases between. CDR1 and CDR2 from the germline V gene are SQVTM and ANQGSEA. The CDR3 runs to 13 residues. The CDR3 DNA sequence: TGCAGCGTTGACTTCGGGGTCCAAGAGACCCAGTACTTC. Amino acid sequence: CSVDFGVQETQYF.

The chain joins TRBV9 to TRBJ2-1; D is uncertain. CDR1 is SGDLS, CDR2 YYNGEE, per germline. V gave up 0 bases and J gave up 4 bases, with 11 bases separating them. This CDR3 spans 15 amino acids. This CDR3 reads CASSVVGSGYNEQFF. CDR3 coding DNA: TGTGCCAGCAGCGTAGTAGGCTCTGGGTACAATGAGCAGTTCTTC. Full variable domain (remainder filled in from reference TRBV9 and TRBJ2-1): DSGVTQTPKHLITATGQRVTLRCSPRSGDLSVYWYQQSLDQGLQFLIQYYNGEERAKGNILERFSAQQFPDLHSELNLSSLELGDSALYFCASSVVGSGYNEQFFGPGTRLTVL.

The sample holds a few counts of this clonotype. The chain combines TRBV7-9 with TRBJ1-2; TRBD1 might be the D (5 bases). Between the trimmed V and J ends, which lost 2 bases and 6 bases, there was a span of 16 bases. This CDR3 contains 15 residues. CDR1 and CDR2 (germline): SEHNR, FQNEAQ (reference sequence). CDR3 coding DNA: TGTGCCAGCAGCTTAAGTGGACGCAGGGTCGATGGCTACACCTTC. Protein sequence: CASSLSGRRVDGYTF.

This clonotype showed up just a few times. This chain connects TRBV12-3 or TRBV12-4 to TRBJ2-5; D gene unclear. The CDR3 has 12 residues. Trimming removed 5 bases from V and 5 bases from J, with 9 bases in between. The DNA of the CDR3 is TGTGCCAGCAGTGTACGGAGTGAGACCCAGTACTTC. This sequence encodes CASSVRSETQYF.

This clonotype was recorded a few times. The CDR3 loop reads CASSLGGGSSYEQYF. Written as DNA, the CDR3 is TGTGCCAGCAGTTTGGGGGGTGGAAGCTCCTACGAGCAGTACTTC. The V call is TRBV27, the J call TRBJ2-7; maybe TRBD2 (6 bases). V was clipped by 3 bases and J by 0 bases, with 12 bases between them. The CDR3 extends over 15 amino acids. Germline V gives CDR1 MNHEY, CDR2 SMNVEV (reference sequence).

This clonotype was recorded many times. The rearrangement links TRBV24-1 to TRBJ2-2, with 7 bases aligning to TRBD2. The CDR3 spans 17 residues. The germline V gene encodes CDR1 KGHDR and CDR2 SFDVKD. Germline trimming cut 3 bases from V and 1 base from J; bases unmatched to any gene: 7. The DNA of the CDR3 is TGTGCCACCAGTGATCTGCAGTGGGGGGGGAACACCGGGGAGCTGTTTTTT. As protein: CATSDLQWGGNTGELFF.

The rearrangement joins TRBV6-5 to TRBJ1-3; no reliable D call. V was pared by 0 bases and J by 1 base, with 7 bases between. The length of the CDR3 is 15 residues. Germline assignment: CDR1 MNHEY and CDR2 SVGAGI. In nucleotides, the CDR3 is TGTGCCAGCAGTTACTCCCGCAGATCTGGAAACACCATATATTTT. It translates to CASSYSRRSGNTIYF.

This clonotype was observed a few times. The J gene is TRBJ2-1, the V gene TRBV20-1, with 12 bases matching TRBD1. CDR3 length equals 13 residues. Germline-derived CDR1 and CDR2 are DFQATT and SNEGSKA (reference sequence). Trimming took 5 bases from V and 9 from J; bases not matched to a gene: 5. CDR3 nucleotide sequence: TGCAGTGCTGGGGGGACAGGGGGCATTGAGCAGTTCTTC. As protein: CSAGGTGGIEQFF.

This clonotype showed up just a few times. In DNA, the CDR3 is TGTGCCAGCAGCCAGGGGGTCAGGGCGATCGCTGAGACCCAGTACTTC. Its protein product is CASSQGVRAIAETQYF. The chain links TRBV14 to TRBJ2-5; D possibly uses TRBD1 or TRBD2 (5 bases each). Trimming took off 3 bases at V and 5 bases at J, with 19 bases between the two ends. This CDR3 is built from 16 residues. The germline gives CDR1 SGHDN, CDR2 FVKESK.

V usage is TRBV4-1 and J usage is TRBJ2-2; D uncertain. Trimming removed 1 base from V and 0 bases from J, with 12 bases in between. The CDR3 length is 17 residues. In germline, CDR1 is MGHRA, CDR2 YSYEKL. CDR3 sequence reads: CASSQVVGSSNTGELFF. The CDR3 bases are TGCGCCAGCAGCCAAGTAGTGGGATCTTCGAACACCGGGGAGCTGTTTTTT.

The V gene is TRBV3-1, the J gene TRBJ1-5; tentatively, D is TRBD1 (6 bases). This CDR3 spans 15 amino acids. CDR1 and CDR2 from the germline V gene are LGHDT and YNNKEL (reference sequence). Trimming removed 0 bases from V and 7 bases from J, with 13 bases in between. The CDR3 is CASSQEGGRRQPQHF. The CDR3 DNA is TGTGCCAGCAGCCAAGAAGGGGGAAGGCGCCAGCCCCAGCATTTT.

This clonotype was seen more than once but under ten times. The rearrangement links TRBV13 to TRBJ2-6; 8 bases map to TRBD1. This CDR3 comprises 17 residues. V was pared by 5 bases and J by 0 bases, with 6 bases of the junction left unmatched. Germline values: CDR1 PRHDT, CDR2 FYEKMQ (reference sequence). The CDR3 DNA reads as TGTGCCAGCAGCGGGGGGACAGGCCGCTCTGGGGCCAACGTCCTGACTTTC. It specifies CASSGGTGRSGANVLTF.